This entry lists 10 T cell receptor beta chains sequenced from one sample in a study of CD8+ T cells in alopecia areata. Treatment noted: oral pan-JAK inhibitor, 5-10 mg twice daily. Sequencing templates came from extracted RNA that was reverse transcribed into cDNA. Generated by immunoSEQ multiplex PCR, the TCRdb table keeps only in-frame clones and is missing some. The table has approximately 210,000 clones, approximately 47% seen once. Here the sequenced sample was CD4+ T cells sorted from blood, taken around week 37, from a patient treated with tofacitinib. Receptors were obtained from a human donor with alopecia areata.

CDR3 nucleotides: TGCAGCGTTGAAAAGGGGACCGGGGAGCTGTTTTTT. This encodes CSVEKGTGELFF. The chain employs TRBV29-1 and TRBJ2-2; perhaps TRBD1 as D (5 bases). CDR1 is SQVTM and CDR2 is ANQGSEA in the germline V gene. This CDR3 spans 12 amino acids. Trimming pared 2 bases from V and 5 bases from J, leaving 6 bases between.

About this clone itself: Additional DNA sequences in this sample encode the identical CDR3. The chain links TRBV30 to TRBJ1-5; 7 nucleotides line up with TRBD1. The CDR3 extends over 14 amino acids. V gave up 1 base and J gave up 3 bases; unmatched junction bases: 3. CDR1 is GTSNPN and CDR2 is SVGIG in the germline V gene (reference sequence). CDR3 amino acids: CAWSEGQINQPQHF. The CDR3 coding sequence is TGTGCCTGGAGTGAGGGACAGATCAATCAGCCCCAGCATTTT.

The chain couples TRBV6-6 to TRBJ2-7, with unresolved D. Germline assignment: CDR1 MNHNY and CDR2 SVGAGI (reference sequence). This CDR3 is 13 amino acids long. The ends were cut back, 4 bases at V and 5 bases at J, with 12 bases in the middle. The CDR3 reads CASSLAAWDEQYF. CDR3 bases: TGTGCCAGCAGTTTAGCAGCGTGGGACGAGCAGTACTTC.

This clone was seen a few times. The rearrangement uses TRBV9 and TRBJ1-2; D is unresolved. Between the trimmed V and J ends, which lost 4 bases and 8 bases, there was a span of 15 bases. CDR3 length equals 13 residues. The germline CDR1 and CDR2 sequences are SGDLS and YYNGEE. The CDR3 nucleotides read TGTGCCAGCAGCCAGACACCTGAGGTGGGCTACACCTTC. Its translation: CASSQTPEVGYTF.

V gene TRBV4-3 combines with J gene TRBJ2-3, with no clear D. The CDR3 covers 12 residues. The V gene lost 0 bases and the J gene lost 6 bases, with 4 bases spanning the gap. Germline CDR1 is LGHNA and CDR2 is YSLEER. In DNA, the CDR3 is TGCGCCAGCAGCCAAGAAGGGGATACGCAGTATTTT. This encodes CASSQEGDTQYF.

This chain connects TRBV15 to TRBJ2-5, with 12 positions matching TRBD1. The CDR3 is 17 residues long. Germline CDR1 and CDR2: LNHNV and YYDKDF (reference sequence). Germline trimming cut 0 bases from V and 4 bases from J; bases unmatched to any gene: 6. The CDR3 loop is CATSREAGTGGTETQYF. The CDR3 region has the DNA TGTGCCACCAGCAGAGAGGCCGGGACAGGGGGCACAGAGACCCAGTACTTC.

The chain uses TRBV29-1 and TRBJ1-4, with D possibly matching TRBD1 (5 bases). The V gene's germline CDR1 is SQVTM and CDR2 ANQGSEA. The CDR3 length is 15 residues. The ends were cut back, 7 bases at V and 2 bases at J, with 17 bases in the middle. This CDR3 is CSAGGALATNEKLFF. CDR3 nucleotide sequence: TGCAGCGCTGGTGGGGCTTTAGCGACTAATGAAAAACTGTTTTTT.

The CDR3 bases are TGTGCCAGCAGCGCCCGAACAGGGGCCTCGCCGGGTACGCAGTATTTT. It yields the protein CASSARTGASPGTQYF. The chain has TRBV9 and TRBJ2-3, with TRBD1 matching 7 bases. Germline assignment: CDR1 SGDLS and CDR2 YYNGEE. V shed 3 bases and J 8 bases; nucleotides not matched to a gene: 15. The CDR3 contains 16 residues.

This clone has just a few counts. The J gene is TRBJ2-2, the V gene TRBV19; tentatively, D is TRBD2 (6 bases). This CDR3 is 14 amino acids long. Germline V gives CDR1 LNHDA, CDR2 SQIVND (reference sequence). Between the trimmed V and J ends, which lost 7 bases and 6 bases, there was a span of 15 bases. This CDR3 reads CASIGTAVAGELFF. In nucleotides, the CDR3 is TGTGCCAGTATCGGGACTGCCGTGGCCGGGGAGCTGTTTTTT.

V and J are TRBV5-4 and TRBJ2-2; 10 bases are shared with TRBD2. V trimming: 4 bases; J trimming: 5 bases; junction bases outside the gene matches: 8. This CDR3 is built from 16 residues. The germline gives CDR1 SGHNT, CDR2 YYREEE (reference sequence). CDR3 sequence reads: CASSNPGLARTGELFF. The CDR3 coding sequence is TGTGCCAGCAGCAACCCGGGACTAGCGAGGACCGGGGAGCTGTTTTTT.